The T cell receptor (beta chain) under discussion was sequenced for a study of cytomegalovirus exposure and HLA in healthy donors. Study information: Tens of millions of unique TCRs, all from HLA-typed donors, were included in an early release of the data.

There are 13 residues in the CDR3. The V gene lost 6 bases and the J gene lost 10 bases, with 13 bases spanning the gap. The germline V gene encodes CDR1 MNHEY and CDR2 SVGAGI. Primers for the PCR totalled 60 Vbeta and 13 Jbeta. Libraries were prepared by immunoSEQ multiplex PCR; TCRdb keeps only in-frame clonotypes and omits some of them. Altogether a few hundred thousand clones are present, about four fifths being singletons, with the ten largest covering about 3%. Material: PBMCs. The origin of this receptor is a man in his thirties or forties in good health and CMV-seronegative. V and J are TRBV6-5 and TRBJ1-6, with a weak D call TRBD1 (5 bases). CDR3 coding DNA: TGTGCCAGCAGACCAGGGTATGGGTCACCCCTCCACTTT. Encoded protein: CASRPGYGSPLHF.